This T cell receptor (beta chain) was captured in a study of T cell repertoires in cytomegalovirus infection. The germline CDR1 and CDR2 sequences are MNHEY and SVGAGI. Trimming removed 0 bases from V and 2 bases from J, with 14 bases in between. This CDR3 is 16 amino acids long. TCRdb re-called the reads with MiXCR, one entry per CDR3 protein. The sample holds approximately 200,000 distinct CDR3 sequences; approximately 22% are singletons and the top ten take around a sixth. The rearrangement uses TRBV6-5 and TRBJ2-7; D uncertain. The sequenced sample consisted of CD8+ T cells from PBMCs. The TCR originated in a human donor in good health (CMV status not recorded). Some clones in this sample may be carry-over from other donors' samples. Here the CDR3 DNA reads TGTGCCAGCAGTTACTCCCGGAAAGCGATCCCCTACGAGCAGTACTTC. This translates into CASSYSRKAIPYEQYF.